This T cell receptor (beta chain) was captured in a study of PD-L1 blockade in urothelial cancer. Germline V gene sequence: CDR1 SGDLS, CDR2 YYNGEE. The V end lost 4 bases, the J end lost 2 bases, and 15 bases lay between the germline ends. The CDR3 is made up of 15 amino acids. Clones were sequenced by immunoSEQ multiplex PCR, and TCRdb holds only the in-frame ones, with some missing. The sample yields about 72,000 clones, around 80% seen once. The sample in question was PBMCs, obtained around atezolizumab (anti-PD-L1) treatment. This chain connects TRBV9 to TRBJ1-2; a possible D gene is TRBD1 (6 bases). This clonotype was sampled from a man aged 65-85 years with urothelial cancer. CDR3: CASSLGGAPNYGYTF. The CDR3 nucleotides read TGTGCCAGCAGCCTGGGGGGGGCCCCCAACTATGGCTACACCTTC.